This T cell receptor (beta chain) was sequenced for a study of T cells in localized non-small cell lung cancer. Repertoires were generated with immunoSEQ multiplex PCR, while TCRdb's copy carries only in-frame clones and drops some. The data hold 7,000 to 9,000 clones, with under 95% observed a single time. This CDR3 spans 17 amino acids. V lost 1 base, J lost 1 base, and 14 bases lay in between. Per the germline V gene, CDR1 is LNHNV and CDR2 is YYDKDF (reference sequence). Source: peripheral blood, taken before any cancer treatment. The chain carries TRBV15 and TRBJ1-5; D is undetermined. The receptor was isolated from a woman aged 35 to 75 with stage I lung adenocarcinoma. The DNA for the CDR3 is TGTGCCACCAGCAGAGGTACGGGAAGGTGGAGCAATCAGCCCCAGCATTTT. Protein sequence: CATSRGTGRWSNQPQHF. The variable domain in full, completed from reference TRBV15 and TRBJ1-5, reads DAMVIQNPRYQVTQFGKPVTLSCSQTLNHNVMYWYQQKSSQAPKLLFHYYDKDFNNEADTPDNFQSRRPNTSFCFLDIRSPGLGDTAMYLCATSRGTGRWSNQPQHFGDGTRLSIL.